This T cell receptor (beta chain) was sequenced for a study of blood T cell repertoires in COVID-19. The repertoire was sequenced with immunoSEQ multiplex PCR; TCRdb's copy has only in-frame clones and lacks some. The repertoire holds 46,000 or so clones, with roughly 90% as singletons. This clone was counted a few times. This TCR derives from a man between 65 and 85 years old with active COVID-19. The sequencing sample was made of peripheral blood.

The CDR3 sequence is CASKVVLSSSGNTIYF. CDR3 sequence (DNA): TGTGCCAGCAAAGTCGTCCTATCTAGCTCTGGAAACACCATATATTTT. The chain combines TRBV2 with TRBJ1-3; no clear D gene. The germline V gene has CDR1 SNHLY and CDR2 FYNNEI. CDR3 length: 16 residues. Trimming shortened V by 7 bases and J by 0 bases, and 16 bases separated the two germline ends. The variable domain in full, completed from reference TRBV2 and TRBJ1-3, reads EPEVTQTPSHQVTQMGQEVILRCVPISNHLYFYWYRQILGQKVEFLVSFYNNEISEKSEIFDDQFSVERPDGSNFTLKIRSTKLEDSAMYFCASKVVLSSSGNTIYFGEGSWLTVV.